This T cell receptor beta chain emerged from a study of shared clonotypes between healthy human individuals (dated by TCRdb to the early 2020s). Notes on the research overall: A couple of women and a few men aged 18 to 49 years were included in the cohort. Different laboratories and diverse techniques were used to prepare libraries and sequence TCR repertoires, to increase sequencing depth and limit assay-specific biases. For each donor, CD4 naive and CD4 memory were each given three plates, CD8 naive was given two plates, and CD8 memory was given one plate. To estimate repertoire size and how much clonotype sharing occurs between individuals, the study deeply sequenced the blood TCR repertoires of 4 to 6 healthy adults. Between about 0.9 and 10 billion PBMCs per donor were obtained by leukapheresis.

Healthy HIV-negative adults with no recently reported acute infections or vaccinations were included as donors. All donors were Caucasian adults living in Nashville, Tennessee, USA. Magnetic negative selection was used to enrich CD4+ T cells, after which naive cells were positively selected on CD45RA and the negative fraction became the memory subset. Blood was obtained by leukapheresis, after which PBMCs were separated by Ficoll-Histopaque density gradient centrifugation and cryopreserved in liquid nitrogen vapor phase. Purity and quantity of every magnetically sorted T cell population were checked by analytical flow cytometry. From each sorted fraction, genomic DNA was isolated and quantified by UV absorbance on a Nanodrop 2000c. On the study overall, not on this receptor specifically: Clonotypes shared by all four sorted-subset donors showed higher generation probabilities than non-shared clonotypes. Across a few donors, 4.5% to 6.5% of naive CD4, around 3.5% of naive CD8, about 2% of memory CD4, and approximately 0.4% of memory CD8 clonotypes were shared. The genetic and exposure-history diversity represented was limited by the small number of donors. Incomplete sequencing was indicated by rarefaction of sorted-subset datasets, despite the large sequencing depth. Naive subsets generally had larger estimated clonotype richness than memory subsets did. Pairwise subsampling indicated that sequencing depth was expected to affect the degree of clonotype sharing among donors. Sampling was limited to blood, and TCR repertoires in tissue likely differ from TCR repertoires in blood.

A word on this clone: Its binding antigen is unknown. Base qualities are not recorded, but no much larger clone differs from it by a single base.

The germline V gene gives CDR1 as MNHEY and CDR2 as SVGAGI. Inclusive of the bounding cysteine and phenylalanine, the CDR3 is 14 residues long. Only the CDR3 region is kept as DNA, spanning 42 bases read in frame from base 1. Relative to germline, V is 2 bases shorter and J is 1 base shorter, with 5 bases between their ends. Using the deep immunoSEQ assay, multiplex PCR amplified TCR CDR3 regions from genomic DNA. Extracted genomic DNA from each cell subset was distributed evenly across all wells of several immunoSEQ 96-well plates, and each plate was treated as a replicate. For sorted subsets, around 200 ng genomic DNA, equal to about 30,000 T cell genomes, was loaded into each replicate PCR. Purified libraries were measured with a Qubit 3.0 fluorometer, size-checked on a Bioanalyzer 2100, and measured again with the KAPA Library Quantification kit. Every immunoSEQ 96-well plate was sequenced on a separate single-read 150-cycle Illumina NextSeq 550 flow cell. In the source study's methods: Because only junctional sequences without quality scores were contained in the immunoSEQ output, filtering matching that applied to full-length reads could not be performed. Sequences were annotated with PyIR, a Python wrapper for IgBLAST v1.9, and V/J genes and CDR3 were assigned using IMGT germline references. Reads were removed for weak V/J assignments (E-value above 1e-6), missing CDR3, stop codons, out-of-frame junctions, or ambiguous translated residues. V3J clonotypes were defined by identical inferred V gene, J gene, and CDR3 amino acid sequence. The percentage overlap between two repertoires was calculated by dividing the number of shared unique clonotypes by the size of the smaller repertoire. Richness of each repertoire was evaluated using RTK rarefaction, the Chao1 estimator, and Recon v2.1 estimates of unobserved clonotypes. For all TCRbeta clonotypes obtained by the gDNA method from a few donors, generation probabilities were computed with OLGA. Imported from immuneACCESS, the table was reduced by TCRdb to in-frame sequences with V and J called. These copies leave out some clones; in studies compared against another copy, an unresolved V gene accounts for under half, and the cause of the remainder is not known. V and J calls and clone size are copied from that table; D and trimming were computed from the DNA. The sample records 2 million to 3 million clones, roughly 93% of which are singletons. Roughly 0.36% of the sample belongs to the ten largest clones.

Sequencing was performed on naive CD4+ T cells from PBMCs. The cell subset or site tag for this specimen amounts to: CD45RA+ positively selected. The chain is made from TRBV6-5 and TRBJ2-2; the D segment could be TRBD1, given 5 matching bases. This clonotype originated in a man aged 18 to 30 in good health. Some clones in this sample may be carry-over from other donors' samples. The DNA sequence reads TGTGCCAGCAGTTACGACAGGAACACCGGGGAGCTGTTTTTT. Translation gives CASSYDRNTGELFF.